This T cell receptor beta chain derives from a study of a mutant IDH1 vaccine in newly diagnosed glioma. General study findings and limits: Among top peripheral T cell clonotypes, changes seemed unrelated to pseudoprogression.

As for time point: week 23, last vaccination. Vaccine doses each comprised 300 ug of mutant IDH1 20-mer peptide, with topical imiquimod. This CDR3 contains 13 residues. Germline V gene sequence: CDR1 MNHNS, CDR2 SASEGT. V lost 6 bases and J 0 bases, leaving 6 bases between the germline ends. The data were produced by immunoSEQ multiplex PCR, yet TCRdb's version contains in-frame clones alone and is incomplete. The sample includes 70,000 to 90,000 clones, approximately 85% seen only once; the top ten take approximately 2.3%. As regards this clone: Its antigen is currently unknown.

The receptor's source is a man between 25 and 39 years old with glioma. Some clones in this sample may be carry-over from other donors' samples. The chain combines TRBV6-1 with TRBJ1-5; D gene uncertain. The sample in question was PBMCs, obtained from a glioma patient whose treatment included an IDH1 peptide vaccine. The CDR3 nucleotides are TGTGCCAGCAGCCCAGTTAGCAATCAGCCCCAGCATTTT. Translated, it gives CASSPVSNQPQHF.